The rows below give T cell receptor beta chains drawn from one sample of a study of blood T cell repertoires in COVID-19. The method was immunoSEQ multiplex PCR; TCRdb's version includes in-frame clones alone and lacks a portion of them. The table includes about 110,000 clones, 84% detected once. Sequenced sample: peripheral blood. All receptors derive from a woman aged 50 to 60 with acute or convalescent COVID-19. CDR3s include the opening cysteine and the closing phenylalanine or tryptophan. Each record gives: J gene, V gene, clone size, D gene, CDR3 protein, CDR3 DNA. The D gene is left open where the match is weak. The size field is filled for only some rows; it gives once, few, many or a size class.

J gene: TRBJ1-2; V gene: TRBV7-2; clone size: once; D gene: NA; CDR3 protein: CASSPSQGPGYGYTF; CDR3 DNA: TGTGCCAGCAGCCCATCCCAGGGGCCCGGCTATGGCTACACCTTC
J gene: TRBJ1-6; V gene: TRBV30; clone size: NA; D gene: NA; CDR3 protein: CAWSLGDSPLHF; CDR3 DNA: TGTGCCTGGAGTCTAGGGGATTCACCCCTCCACTTT
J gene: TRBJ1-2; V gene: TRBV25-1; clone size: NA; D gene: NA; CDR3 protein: CASSDQGYGYTF; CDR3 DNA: TGTGCCAGCAGTGACCAGGGTTACGGCTACACCTTC
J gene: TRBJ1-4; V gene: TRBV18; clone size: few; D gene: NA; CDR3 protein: CASSSNRDTHEKLFF; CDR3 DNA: TGTGCCAGCTCCTCCAACCGGGACACTCATGAAAAACTGTTTTTT
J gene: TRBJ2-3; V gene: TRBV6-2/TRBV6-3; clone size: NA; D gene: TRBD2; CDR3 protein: CASSYGTSGGDTQYF; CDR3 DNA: TGTGCCAGCAGTTACGGGACTAGCGGGGGAGATACGCAGTATTTT
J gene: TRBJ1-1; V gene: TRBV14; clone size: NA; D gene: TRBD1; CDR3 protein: CASIEGDRLNTEAFF; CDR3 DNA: TGTGCCAGCATCGAAGGGGACAGGTTGAACACTGAAGCTTTCTTT
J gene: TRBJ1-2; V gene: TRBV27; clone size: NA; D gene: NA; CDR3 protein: CASSLSAGSSGYTF; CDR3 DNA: TGTGCCAGCAGTTTATCGGCAGGCTCAAGCGGCTACACCTTC
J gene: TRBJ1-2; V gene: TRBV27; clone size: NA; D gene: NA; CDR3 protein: CASSPQGFGGYTF; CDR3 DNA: TGTGCCAGCAGTCCACAGGGCTTTGGAGGCTACACCTTC
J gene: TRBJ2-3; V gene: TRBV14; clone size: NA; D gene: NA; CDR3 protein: CASSLIMNGDTQYF; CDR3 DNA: TGTGCCAGCAGCCTTATAATGAACGGGGATACGCAGTATTTT
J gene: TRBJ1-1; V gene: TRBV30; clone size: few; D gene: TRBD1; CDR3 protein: CAWMAPTGTGLYMTEAFF; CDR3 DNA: TGTGCCTGGATGGCACCGACCGGGACAGGCCTCTATATGACTGAAGCTTTCTTT
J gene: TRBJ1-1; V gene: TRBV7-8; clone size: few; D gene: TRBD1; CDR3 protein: CASSRRQDRPLF; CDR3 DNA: TGTGCCAGCAGCCGCCGACAGGACAGGCCCCTTTTT
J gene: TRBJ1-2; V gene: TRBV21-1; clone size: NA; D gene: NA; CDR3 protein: CASSNWRDGGIYTF; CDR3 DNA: TGTGCCAGCAGCAATTGGAGGGATGGGGGTATCTACACCTTC
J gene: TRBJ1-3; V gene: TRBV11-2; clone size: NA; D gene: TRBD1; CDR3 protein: CASSIYRGVTGNTIYF; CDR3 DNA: TGTGCCAGCAGCATCTACAGGGGGGTTACTGGAAACACCATATATTTT
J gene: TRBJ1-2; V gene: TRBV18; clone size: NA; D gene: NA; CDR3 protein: CASSPVRGLNYGYTF; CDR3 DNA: TGTGCCAGCTCACCCGTCAGAGGGCTTAACTATGGCTACACCTTC
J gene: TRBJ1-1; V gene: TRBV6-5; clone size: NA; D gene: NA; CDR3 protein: CASSPRTGNTEAFF; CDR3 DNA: TGTGCCAGCAGTCCTCGTACGGGAAACACTGAAGCTTTCTTT
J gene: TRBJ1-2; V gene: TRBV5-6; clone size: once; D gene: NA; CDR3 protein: CASSTRSGFGGYGYTF; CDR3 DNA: TGTGCCAGCAGCACCCGGTCGGGTTTCGGGGGTTATGGCTACACCTTC
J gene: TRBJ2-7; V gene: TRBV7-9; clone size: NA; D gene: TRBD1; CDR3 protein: CASSPSGTGGEQYF; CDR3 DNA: TGTGCCAGCAGCCCCTCCGGGACAGGAGGCGAGCAGTACTTC
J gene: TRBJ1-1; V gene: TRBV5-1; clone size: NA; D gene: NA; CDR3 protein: CASSSPPTGVTEAFF; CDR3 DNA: TGCGCCAGCAGCTCTCCCCCGACAGGTGTCACTGAAGCTTTCTTT
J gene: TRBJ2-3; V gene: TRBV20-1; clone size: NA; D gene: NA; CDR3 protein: CSAGQGDTQYF; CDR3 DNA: TGCAGTGCGGGCCAGGGGGATACGCAGTATTTT
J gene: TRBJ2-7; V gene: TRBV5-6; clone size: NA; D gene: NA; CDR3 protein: CASSLVREQYF; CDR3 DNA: TGTGCCAGCAGCTTGGTCCGGGAGCAGTACTTC
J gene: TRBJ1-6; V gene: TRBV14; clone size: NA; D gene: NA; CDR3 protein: CASSREESLNSPLHF; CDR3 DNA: TGTGCCAGCAGCCGGGAGGAGAGCCTAAATTCACCCCTCCACTTT
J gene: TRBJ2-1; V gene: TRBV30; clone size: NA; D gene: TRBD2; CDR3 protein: CAWSHGGAIHEQFF; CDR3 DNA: TGTGCCTGGAGTCACGGGGGGGCAATCCATGAGCAGTTCTTC
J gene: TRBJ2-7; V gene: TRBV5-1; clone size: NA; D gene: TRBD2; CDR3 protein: CASSLDSAGVEQYF; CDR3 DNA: TGCGCCAGCAGCTTGGATAGTGCGGGAGTGGAGCAGTACTTC
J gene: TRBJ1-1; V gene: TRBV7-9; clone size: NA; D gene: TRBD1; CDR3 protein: CASSYRGSNTEAFF; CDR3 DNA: TGTGCCAGCAGCTACAGGGGCTCGAACACTGAAGCTTTCTTT
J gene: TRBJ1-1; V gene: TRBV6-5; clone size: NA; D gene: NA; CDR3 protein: CASSYSGALNTEAFF; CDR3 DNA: TGTGCCAGCAGTTACTCAGGAGCCTTGAACACTGAAGCTTTCTTT
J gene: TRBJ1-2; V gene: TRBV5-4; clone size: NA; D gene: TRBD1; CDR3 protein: CASSPDRGTHGYTF; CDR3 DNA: TGTGCCAGCAGCCCGGACAGGGGAACACATGGCTACACCTTC
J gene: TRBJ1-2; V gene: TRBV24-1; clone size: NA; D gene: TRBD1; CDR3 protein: CATSEQTGGIYGYTF; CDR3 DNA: TGTGCCACCAGTGAGCAGACAGGGGGCATCTATGGCTACACCTTC
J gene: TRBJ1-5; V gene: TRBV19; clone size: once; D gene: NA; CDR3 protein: CASSAKKGERGSNQPQHF; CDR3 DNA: TGTGCCAGTAGTGCCAAAAAGGGGGAGAGGGGAAGCAATCAGCCCCAGCATTTT
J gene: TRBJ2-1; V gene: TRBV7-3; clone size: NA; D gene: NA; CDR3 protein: CASSLTGGASYNEQFF; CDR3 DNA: TGTGCCAGCAGCTTAACGGGCGGGGCCTCCTACAATGAGCAGTTCTTC
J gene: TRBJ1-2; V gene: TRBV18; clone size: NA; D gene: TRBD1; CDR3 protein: CASSSPFLGQGMGGYTF; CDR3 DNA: TGTGCCAGCTCATCACCCTTCTTAGGACAGGGGATGGGTGGCTACACCTTC
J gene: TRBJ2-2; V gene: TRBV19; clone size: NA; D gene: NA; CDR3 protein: CASSGQPNTGELFF; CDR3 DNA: TGTGCCAGTAGTGGGCAGCCGAACACCGGGGAGCTGTTTTTT
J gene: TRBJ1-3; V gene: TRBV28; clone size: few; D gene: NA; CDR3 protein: CASSPRVGGNTIYF; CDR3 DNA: TGTGCCAGCAGCCCGAGGGTGGGAGGAAACACCATATATTTT
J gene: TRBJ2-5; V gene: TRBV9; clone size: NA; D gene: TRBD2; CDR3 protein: CASNIAGAYQETQYF; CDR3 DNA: TGTGCCAGCAACATAGCGGGAGCGTACCAAGAGACCCAGTACTTC
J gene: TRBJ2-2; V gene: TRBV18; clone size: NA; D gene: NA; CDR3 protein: CASSPLGGRTGELFF; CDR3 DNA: TGTGCCAGCTCACCCCTCGGGGGACGGACCGGGGAGCTGTTTTTT
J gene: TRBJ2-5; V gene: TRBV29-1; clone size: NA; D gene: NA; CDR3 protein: CSVVMTDSQETQYF; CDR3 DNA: TGCAGCGTTGTAATGACTGATAGCCAAGAGACCCAGTACTTC
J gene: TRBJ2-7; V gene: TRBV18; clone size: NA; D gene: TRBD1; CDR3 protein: CASSSTGGEQYF; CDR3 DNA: TGTGCCAGCTCATCGACAGGGGGCGAGCAGTACTTC
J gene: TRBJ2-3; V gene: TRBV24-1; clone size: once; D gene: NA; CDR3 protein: CATSDPGEGRDTQYF; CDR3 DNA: TGTGCCACCAGTGACCCCGGGGAAGGTAGGGATACGCAGTATTTT
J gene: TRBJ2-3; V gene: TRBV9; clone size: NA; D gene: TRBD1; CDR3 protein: CASRWGQGFGDTQYF; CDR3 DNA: TGTGCCAGCAGGTGGGGACAGGGTTTTGGAGATACGCAGTATTTT
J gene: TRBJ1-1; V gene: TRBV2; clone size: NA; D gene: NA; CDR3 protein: CASRFVLDEAFF; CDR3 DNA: TGTGCCAGCAGATTCGTCTTAGATGAAGCTTTCTTT
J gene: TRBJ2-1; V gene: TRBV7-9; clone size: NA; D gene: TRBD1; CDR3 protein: CASSPPGQGGNEQFF; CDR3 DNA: TGTGCCAGCAGCCCACCGGGACAGGGAGGGAATGAGCAGTTCTTC
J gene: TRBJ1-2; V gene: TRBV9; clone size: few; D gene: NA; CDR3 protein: CASSVGAPLVAYGYTF; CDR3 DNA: TGTGCCAGCAGCGTAGGAGCCCCTCTAGTAGCCTATGGCTACACCTTC
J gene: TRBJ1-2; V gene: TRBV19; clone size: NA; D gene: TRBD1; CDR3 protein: CASSIQQGHYGYTF; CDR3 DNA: TGTGCCAGTAGTATTCAACAGGGGCACTATGGCTACACCTTC
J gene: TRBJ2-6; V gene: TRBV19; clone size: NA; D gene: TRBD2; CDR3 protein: CASSETSGGIGANVLTF; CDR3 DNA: TGTGCCAGTAGTGAGACTAGCGGGGGGATTGGGGCCAACGTCCTGACTTTC
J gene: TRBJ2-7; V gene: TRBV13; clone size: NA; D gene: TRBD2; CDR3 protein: CASSLDAGVTYEQYF; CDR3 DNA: TGTGCCAGCAGCTTAGACGCGGGGGTAACCTACGAGCAGTACTTC
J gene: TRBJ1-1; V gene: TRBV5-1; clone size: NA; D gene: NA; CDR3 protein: CASSPGPVTGLYTEAFF; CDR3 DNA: TGCGCCAGCAGCCCCGGCCCCGTGACAGGTCTATACACTGAAGCTTTCTTT
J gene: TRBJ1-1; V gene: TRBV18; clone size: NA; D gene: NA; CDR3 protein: CASSPSVESHAFF; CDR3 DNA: TGTGCCAGCTCACCATCTGTTGAGAGTCATGCTTTCTTT